This entry lists 16 T cell receptor beta chains sequenced from one sample in a study of blood T cell repertoires in COVID-19. Using immunoSEQ multiplex PCR, the repertoire was profiled, and TCRdb retains in-frame clones only, with some absent. In the table there are 150,000 to 200,000 clones, 70% to 90% of which are singletons. The sequenced sample consisted of peripheral blood. All receptors come from a man in his sixties with acute or convalescent COVID-19.

In DNA form, the CDR3 reads TGTGCCAGCAGCCAAGATCCCACAGGGCGTTTCGGAGGCTACACCTTC. The encoded protein is CASSQDPTGRFGGYTF. The V call is TRBV3-1 (or the pseudogene TRBV3-2), the J call TRBJ1-2, with D maybe TRBD1 (6 bases). This CDR3 contains 16 residues. Germline V gene sequence: CDR1 LGHDT, CDR2 YNNKEL (reference sequence). V was cut by 0 bases and J by 8 bases, with 19 bases left in between.

This sequence joins TRBV24-1 and TRBJ1-1; 11 bases line up with TRBD1. The CDR3 is made up of 15 amino acids. The V segment lost 2 bases and the J segment 3 bases; nucleotides outside the gene matches: 1. Germline lookup yields CDR1 KGHDR and CDR2 SFDVKD. The CDR3 sequence is CATSDSGQGDTEAFF. The CDR3 coding sequence is TGTGCCACCAGTGATTCGGGACAGGGGGACACTGAAGCTTTCTTT.

This chain links TRBV14 with TRBJ2-7; a weak D match, TRBD2 (6 bases). Germline CDR1 and CDR2: SGHDN and FVKESK. The CDR3 totals 17 residues. Trimming took off 4 bases at V and 4 bases at J, with 23 bases between the two ends. The CDR3 DNA reads TGTGCCAGCAGCCGAGTACCTAGCGAAAAAGGGGCTTACGAGCAGTACTTC. Translation gives CASSRVPSEKGAYEQYF.

The count of this clone is one. The rearrangement joins TRBV4-2 to TRBJ2-2, with D hard to call. Germline CDR1 reads LGHNA; CDR2 reads YNFKEQ. V was trimmed by 0 bases and J by 1 base, leaving 6 bases between them. The length of the CDR3 is 15 residues. The CDR3 DNA reads TGTGCCAGCAGCCAAGAGCCAGAGAACACCGGGGAGCTGTTTTTT. Protein sequence: CASSQEPENTGELFF.

This chain joins TRBV28 and TRBJ1-2, with D perhaps matching TRBD1 (5 bases). Germline CDR1 reads MDHEN; CDR2 reads SYDVKM. V gave up 6 bases and J gave up 4 bases, with 12 bases separating them. CDR3 length equals 13 residues. DNA of the CDR3: TGTGCCAGCAGAGGGAAAGACAGCTATGGCTACACCTTC. It codes for CASRGKDSYGYTF.

The V call is TRBV11-2, the J call TRBJ1-4; weak D call: TRBD1 (6 bases). V was shortened by 4 bases and J by 4 bases, with 16 bases between the two germline ends. The CDR3 loop spans 16 amino acids. Germline-derived CDR1 and CDR2 are SGHAT and FQNNGV. CDR3 coding DNA: TGTGCCAGCAGCTCCGGCAGACAGGTGTTTAATGAAAAACTGTTTTTT. Residues: CASSSGRQVFNEKLFF.

This chain connects TRBV14 to TRBJ1-5; D is unresolved. V gave up 3 bases and J gave up 4 bases, with 7 bases separating them. This CDR3 spans 13 amino acids. CDR1 is SGHDN, CDR2 FVKESK, per germline. DNA for the CDR3: TGTGCCAGCAGCCACGGAGGAAATCAGCCCCAGCATTTT. As protein: CASSHGGNQPQHF.

Note on this clone: One end of the junction varies from germline; a read error may be responsible. This chain links TRBV18 with TRBJ2-1; TRBD1 matches at 8 bases. CDR3 length: 15 residues. The germline CDR1 and CDR2 sequences are KGHSH and LQKENI. The CDR3, as DNA: TGTGCCAGCACACCCAGACAGGGGCTGAACAATGAGCAGTTCTTC. Translating gives CASTPRQGLNNEQFF.

The chain joins TRBV27 to TRBJ2-7; TRBD1 aligns across 8 bases. There are 15 residues in the CDR3. The junction had 6 bases not matched to a gene; V was cut back by 3 bases and J by 2 bases. The germline V gene has CDR1 MNHEY and CDR2 SMNVEV (reference sequence). Written as DNA, the CDR3 is TGTGCCAGCAGTTTGATCGGACAGGGTCCCTACGAGCAGTACTTC. Its protein is CASSLIGQGPYEQYF.

This chain connects TRBV5-5 to TRBJ2-3, with 13 bases matching TRBD2. CDR1 SGHKS and CDR2 YYEKEE come from the germline V gene (reference sequence). The CDR3 is 16 amino acids. Germline trimming cut 3 bases from V and 8 bases from J; bases unmatched to any gene: 9. The CDR3 DNA sequence: TGTGCCAGCAGCTCTTGGACTAGCGGGAGTACGGGTACGCAGTATTTT. Residues: CASSSWTSGSTGTQYF.

The rearrangement uses TRBV27 and TRBJ1-1, with D unclear. Germline lookup yields CDR1 MNHEY and CDR2 SMNVEV (reference sequence). The V end was cut by 8 bases, the J end by 7 bases, with 14 bases between. The CDR3 totals 12 residues. CDR3 sequence: CASPRKVIEAFF. In nucleotides, the CDR3 is TGTGCCAGCCCTAGGAAAGTAATTGAAGCTTTCTTT.

The gene calls are TRBV4-1 and TRBJ2-5; 8 bases agree with TRBD1. V trimming: 3 bases; J trimming: 5 bases; junction bases outside the gene matches: 5. This CDR3 contains 14 residues. Germline V gives CDR1 MGHRA, CDR2 YSYEKL. In nucleotides, the CDR3 is TGCGCCAGCAGCCAGGGACAGGTGGGGGAGACCCAGTACTTC. Translated: CASSQGQVGETQYF.

This clone was detected only once. The rearrangement links TRBV7-3 to TRBJ2-3; 12 nucleotides align to TRBD1. Losses at the gene ends were 5 bases for V and 0 bases for J; bases not matched to a gene: 6. Germline assignment: CDR1 SGHTA and CDR2 FQGTGA. The CDR3 loop spans 17 amino acids. The CDR3 DNA reads TGTGCCAGCAGCAGAAGGGGACAGGGGGCGAGCACAGATACGCAGTATTTT. Translation gives CASSRRGQGASTDTQYF.

This chain links TRBV16 with TRBJ2-7, with 10 bases aligning to TRBD1. Per germline, CDR1 KGHSY and CDR2 FQNENV. CDR3 length: 15 residues. Trimming at V came to 0 bases and at J to 6 bases, leaving 5 bases not matched to a gene. As DNA, the CDR3 is TGTGCCAGCAGCCAATCAAGGACAGGGGGAGCCGAGCAGTACTTC. This gives the protein CASSQSRTGGAEQYF.

V gene TRBV7-2 combines with J gene TRBJ2-1; TRBD2 matches at 7 bases. There are 16 residues in the CDR3. Germline V gene lookup returns CDR1 SGHTA and CDR2 FQGNSA. Germline trimming cut 5 bases from V and 7 bases from J; bases unmatched to any gene: 14. The CDR3 here is CASSASVRENMNEQFF. The CDR3 DNA follows: TGTGCCAGCAGCGCCTCGGTGCGGGAGAACATGAATGAGCAGTTCTTC.

V gene TRBV4-2 combines with J gene TRBJ1-4, with TRBD1 as a possible D gene (5 bases). The germline V and J ends were trimmed by 0 bases and 7 bases, with 12 bases remaining between them. The V gene's germline CDR1 is LGHNA and CDR2 YNFKEQ. This CDR3 is 15 amino acids long. CDR3 region: CASSQEGATGEKLFF. The CDR3 nucleotides read TGTGCCAGCAGCCAAGAAGGGGCTACTGGTGAAAAACTGTTTTTT.